This passage covers 26 T cell receptor beta chains from one sample sequenced in a study of blood T cell repertoires in COVID-19. TCRdb's copy holds only in-frame clones and misses some; the assay was immunoSEQ multiplex PCR. Of around 300,000 clones listed, 80% to 90% are singletons. Sequencing was carried out using peripheral blood. All receptors derive from a woman between 65 and 79 years old with acute or convalescent COVID-19.

The chain has TRBV19 and TRBJ1-3; possibly TRBD1 for D (5 bases). The V gene lost 5 bases and the J gene lost 7 bases, with 15 bases spanning the gap. Looked up from germline, CDR1 is LNHDA and CDR2 is SQIVND (reference sequence). This CDR3 contains 14 residues. CDR3 DNA sequence: TGTGCCAGTAGTCCCCTCTTTCGGGGGAACACCATATATTTT. It translates to CASSPLFRGNTIYF.

The genes are TRBV9 and TRBJ1-6, with 7 bases matching TRBD1. V lost 4 bases to trimming and J lost 5 bases; unmatched junction nucleotides: 15. Per the germline V gene, CDR1 is SGDLS and CDR2 is YYNGEE. The CDR3 sequence is 18 residues long. The CDR3 is CASSSTMTGQRDNSPLHF. The DNA of the CDR3 is TGTGCCAGCAGCTCAACAATGACAGGGCAGAGGGATAATTCACCCCTCCACTTT.

The chain has TRBV2 and TRBJ2-5; 9 bases map to TRBD2. V dropped 4 bases and J dropped 6; count of bases not matched to a gene: 6. Germline-derived CDR1 and CDR2 are SNHLY and FYNNEI. This CDR3 region has 14 residues. CDR3 DNA: TGTGCCAGCAGTGGCGGGGGGGCCGTTAAGACCCAGTACTTC. Its translation: CASSGGGAVKTQYF.

This clone was observed once. The chain combines TRBV11-2 with TRBJ2-3; TRBD2 agrees at 8 bases. The germline CDR1 and CDR2 sequences are SGHAT and FQNNGV. This CDR3 region has 14 residues. With V trimmed by 7 bases and J by 2 bases, 5 bases remained unmatched. CDR3 sequence (DNA): TGTGCCAGCATGGTGGGACTAGTCACAGATACGCAGTATTTT. This encodes CASMVGLVTDTQYF.

Turning to this clone: One end of the junction fails to match germline, which may point to a read error. The rearrangement uses TRBV6-5 and TRBJ1-5; no reliable D call. The CDR3 contains 13 residues. Per germline, CDR1 MNHEY and CDR2 SVGAGI. In DNA form, the CDR3 reads TGTGCCAGCTCTGAGACTTATAATCTGCCCCAGCATTTT. Amino acids: CASSETYNLPQHF.

The V and J genes are TRBV19 and TRBJ1-1; 7 bases match TRBD1. The V and J ends lost 4 bases and 1 base, in that order; junction bases with no gene match: 3. Germline CDR1 reads LNHDA; CDR2 reads SQIVND (reference sequence). The CDR3 runs to 14 residues. CDR3 amino acids: CASSTGGGNTEAFF. The CDR3 DNA follows: TGTGCCAGTAGTACAGGGGGTGGGAACACTGAAGCTTTCTTT.

In the case of this clone: Other nucleotide sequences from this sample produce the same CDR3. The chain uses TRBV29-1 and TRBJ1-1; D not resolved. CDR1 SQVTM and CDR2 ANQGSEA come from the germline V gene. The CDR3 contains 13 residues. Trimming left V 3 bases short and J 0 bases short, with 8 bases between. CDR3 in amino acids: CSVEVSLNTEAFF. The CDR3 nucleotides are TGCAGCGTTGAGGTGAGTCTGAACACTGAAGCTTTCTTT.

The chain combines TRBV5-4 with TRBJ1-1, with D unclear. Trimming left V 4 bases short and J 6 bases short, with 13 bases between. Germline V gives CDR1 SGHNT, CDR2 YYREEE (reference sequence). CDR3 length: 13 residues. This CDR3 is CASSLTLQSEAFF. DNA for the CDR3: TGTGCCAGCAGCCTGACCCTACAGTCTGAAGCTTTCTTT.

This clone is a singleton in its sample. V usage is TRBV19 and J usage is TRBJ2-5; the D gene is possibly TRBD1 (5 bases). Germline CDR1 is LNHDA and CDR2 is SQIVND (reference sequence). The CDR3 totals 14 residues. V was shortened by 1 base and J by 4 bases, with 10 bases between the two germline ends. Here the CDR3 reads CASSIGGQGETQYF. The CDR3 DNA reads TGTGCCAGTAGTATAGGGGGCCAGGGAGAGACCCAGTACTTC.

This chain joins TRBV5-3 and TRBJ1-6; no definite D call. TRBV5-3 is labeled an ORF, and its function is uncertain. Trimming took off 2 bases at V and 6 bases at J, with 9 bases between the two ends. CDR3 size: 14 residues. Here the CDR3 reads CARSFSVGNSPLHF. The CDR3 bases are TGTGCCAGAAGCTTTTCGGTCGGTAATTCACCCCTCCACTTT.

This sequence joins TRBV14 and TRBJ1-6; D may be TRBD1 (5 bases). Looked up from germline, CDR1 is SGHDN and CDR2 is FVKESK. The CDR3 consists of 14 residues. V was pared by 1 base and J by 8 bases, with 9 bases between. The CDR3: CASSQVSGYSPLHF. CDR3 coding DNA: TGTGCCAGCAGCCAAGTTTCAGGGTATTCACCCCTCCACTTT.

V is TRBV12-3 or TRBV12-4 and J is TRBJ2-7, with D possibly TRBD2 on 6 matching bases. This CDR3 comprises 13 residues. Between the trimmed V and J ends, which lost 8 bases and 0 bases, there was a span of 11 bases. CDR3 nucleotides: TGTGCCAGCCGGGACTTCAACTCCTACGAGCAGTACTTC. Translating it yields CASRDFNSYEQYF.

The chain couples TRBV2 to TRBJ1-2; 8 bases agree with TRBD1. The CDR3 totals 13 residues. V was pared by 6 bases and J by 2 bases, with 2 bases of the junction left unmatched. CDR1 and CDR2 from the germline V gene are SNHLY and FYNNEI. The CDR3 protein is CASSNRGNYGYTF. The CDR3 DNA is TGTGCCAGCAGCAACAGGGGGAACTATGGCTACACCTTC.

The gene calls are TRBV3-1 (or the pseudogene TRBV3-2) and TRBJ1-2, with D maybe TRBD1 (5 bases). Germline V gene data show CDR1 as LGHDT and CDR2 as YNNKEL (reference sequence). V lost 1 base and J lost 8, with 11 bases in between. The CDR3 is 13 amino acids. CDR3 amino acids: CASSQVTGDGYTF. DNA of the CDR3: TGTGCCAGCAGCCAAGTAACAGGTGACGGCTACACCTTC.

The chain links TRBV12-3 or TRBV12-4 to TRBJ2-1; 8 nucleotides agree with TRBD1. With V trimmed by 6 bases and J by 15 bases, 13 bases remained unmatched. The CDR3 is 13 residues long. The chain's CDR3 is CASRTLTGGHGFF. DNA for the CDR3: TGTGCCAGCAGGACCCTTACAGGGGGTCATGGGTTCTTC.

The chain recombines TRBV14 with TRBJ2-7, with D perhaps TRBD1 (6 bases). CDR3 length: 12 residues. V lost 4 bases to trimming and J lost 4 bases, with 8 bases between them. From germline, CDR1 is SGHDN and CDR2 FVKESK. The CDR3: CASSPQGYEQYF. CDR3 DNA sequence: TGTGCCAGCAGCCCACAGGGATACGAGCAGTACTTC. The variable domain in full, completed from reference TRBV14 and TRBJ2-7, reads EAGVTQFPSHSVIEKGQTVTLRCDPISGHDNLYWYRRVMGKEIKFLLHFVKESKQDESGMPNNRFLAERTGGTYSTLKVQPAELEDSGVYFCASSPQGYEQYFGPGTRLTVT.

The chain links TRBV30 to TRBJ1-1, with TRBD1 identical over 8 bases. The V gene end was trimmed by 2 bases and the J gene end by 6 bases; junction bases not matched to a gene: 8. Germline-derived CDR1 and CDR2 are GTSNPN and SVGIG (reference sequence). The CDR3 has 14 residues. The CDR3 bases are TGTGCCTGGAGTCCCCGGACAGGGATTCCTGAAGCTTTCTTT. Its translation: CAWSPRTGIPEAFF.

This clone was seen just once. This chain joins TRBV7-6 and TRBJ2-1; the D gene is possibly TRBD1 (7 bases). Germline lookup yields CDR1 SGHVS and CDR2 FNYEAQ. The CDR3 spans 16 residues. Trimming removed 1 base from V and 6 bases from J, with 16 bases in between. The CDR3 DNA reads as TGTGCCAGCAGCTTAGTATCCAGGGGGGCGTCCAATGAGCAGTTCTTC. Amino acid sequence: CASSLVSRGASNEQFF.

Here the CDR3 reads CASSSGGNTIYF. The CDR3 nucleotides read TGTGCCAGCAGTTCAGGGGGAAACACCATATATTTT. This sequence joins TRBV28 and TRBJ1-3; D is perhaps TRBD1 (5 bases). Trimming left V 4 bases short and J 4 bases short, with 5 bases between. Germline CDR1 is MDHEN and CDR2 is SYDVKM. This CDR3 region has 12 residues.

The chain combines TRBV3-1 (or the pseudogene TRBV3-2) with TRBJ1-3; D is ambiguous. Germline CDR1 is LGHDT and CDR2 is YNNKEL (reference sequence). The V end was cut by 0 bases, the J end by 0 bases, with 12 bases between. The CDR3 totals 17 residues. DNA of the CDR3: TGTGCCAGCAGCCAAGAGGTACGGGGTCCCTCTGGAAACACCATATATTTT. It is translated as CASSQEVRGPSGNTIYF.

This clone has more than one count but fewer than ten. The chain employs TRBV10-1 and TRBJ2-1; no clear D gene. Trimming stripped 3 bases from V and 9 bases from J, with 15 bases between. This CDR3 has 14 amino acids. Germline V gives CDR1 WNHNN, CDR2 SYGVQD (reference sequence). CDR3 sequence (DNA): TGCGCCAGCAGTGATTCCGGTAGTCGCCGTGAGCAGTTCTTC. This gives the protein CASSDSGSRREQFF.

The rearrangement uses TRBV18 and TRBJ2-7; 8 nucleotides match TRBD1. The V gene's germline CDR1 is KGHSH and CDR2 LQKENI. This CDR3 region has 15 residues. J gave up 1 base and V 6 bases, and 8 bases lay outside the gene matches. CDR3 residues: CASSAGTGLSYEQYF. In nucleotides, the CDR3 is TGTGCCAGCTCGGCCGGGACAGGCCTATCCTACGAGCAGTACTTC.

V and J are TRBV2 and TRBJ1-1, with unresolved D. This CDR3 has 13 residues. Trimming pared 2 bases from V and 7 bases from J, leaving 11 bases between. From germline, CDR1 is SNHLY and CDR2 FYNNEI. The CDR3 bases are TGTGCCAGCAGTGAACGGCGGCGGAATGAAGCTTTCTTT. Encoded protein: CASSERRRNEAFF.

This chain connects TRBV6-5 to TRBJ1-2, with no clear D. CDR3 length: 14 amino acids. The germline V gene has CDR1 MNHEY and CDR2 SVGAGI. V lost 6 bases and J lost 4, with 15 bases in between. The CDR3 sequence: CASRISRAGYGYTF. The CDR3 DNA follows: TGTGCCAGCAGAATTAGCCGCGCCGGCTATGGCTACACCTTC.

The chain is built from TRBV7-3 and TRBJ1-6; D not certain. This CDR3 contains 15 residues. The V and J ends lost 3 bases and 4 bases respectively, with 10 bases between them. Germline CDR1 SGHTA, CDR2 FQGTGA. CDR3 coding DNA: TGTGCCAGCAGCTTTACTGGGCCTTATAATTCACCCCTCCACTTT. Its protein is CASSFTGPYNSPLHF.

The J gene is TRBJ2-7, the V gene TRBV6-5; 7 bases are a match to TRBD1. The CDR3 spans 14 residues. The J segment lost 3 bases and the V segment lost 8 bases, leaving 10 bases of the junction unmatched. Germline V gene lookup returns CDR1 MNHEY and CDR2 SVGAGI. The CDR3 sequence: CASRNPAGGYEQYF. CDR3 DNA: TGTGCCAGCCGCAATCCCGCAGGGGGCTACGAGCAGTACTTC.